The source of this TCR beta chain is a study of blood T cells in healthy people across ages. Study-wide results and limits: While age rose, TCR beta diversity per million T cells dropped in a roughly linear way. Donors of long life had a larger count of naive CD4+ cells and greater diversity than aged donors.

Then a second PCR, running about 6 to 12 cycles, was carried out with a sample-barcoded 5' primer and a J-beta primer mix. TCRdb re-derived calls from the 5' RACE reads in MiXCR, one entry per CDR3 protein. The table shows about 1,500,000 distinct CDR3 sequences, with roughly 27% occurring only once. This CDR3 region has 15 residues. Germline V gives CDR1 SEHNR, CDR2 FQNEAQ (reference sequence). The V end lost 4 bases, the J end lost 6 bases, and 16 bases lay between the germline ends. Note on this clonotype: The antigen is not known.

Collection of 8.5 to 10 milliliters of peripheral blood was performed for each donor. This TCR derives from a woman under 40 in good health. The J gene is TRBJ2-4, the V gene TRBV7-9, with D tentatively TRBD1 (6 bases). The specimen was blood. The CDR3 reads CASSYDGGSRNIQYF. The CDR3 nucleotides are TGTGCCAGCAGCTACGATGGGGGCTCAAGAAACATTCAGTACTTC.